This note documents a single T cell receptor beta chain sequence. J lost 4 bases, V lost 1 base, and 6 bases had no gene match. Germline V gives CDR1 SGHTS, CDR2 YDEGEE. The CDR3 runs to 16 residues. Here immunoSEQ multiplex PCR was the method, and the copy in TCRdb shows in-frame clones only, minus some. The sample holds 98,000 or so clones, approximately 82% seen once. The sample comes from a study of control samples from healthy donors and cancer patients. The material sequenced was blood. The V and J genes are TRBV5-8 and TRBJ2-2, with 8 bases aligning to TRBD1. The sequence was collected from a man aged 55 to 69 in good health. The CDR3 loop reads CASSLSRTGRTGELFF. As DNA, the CDR3 is TGTGCCAGCAGCTTGAGCCGGACAGGGCGCACCGGGGAGCTGTTTTTT.